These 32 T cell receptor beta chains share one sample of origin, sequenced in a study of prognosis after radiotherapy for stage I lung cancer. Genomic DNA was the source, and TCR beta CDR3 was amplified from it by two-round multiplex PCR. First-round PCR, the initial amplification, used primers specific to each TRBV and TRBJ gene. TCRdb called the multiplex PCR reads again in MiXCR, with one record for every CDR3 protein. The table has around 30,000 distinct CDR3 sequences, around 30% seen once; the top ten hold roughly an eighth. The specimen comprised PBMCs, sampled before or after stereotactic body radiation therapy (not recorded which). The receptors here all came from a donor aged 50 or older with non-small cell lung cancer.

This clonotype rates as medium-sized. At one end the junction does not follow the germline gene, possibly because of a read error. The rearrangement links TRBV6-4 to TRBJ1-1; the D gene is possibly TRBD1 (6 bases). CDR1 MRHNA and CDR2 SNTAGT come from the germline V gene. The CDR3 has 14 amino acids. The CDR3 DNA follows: TGTGCTAGCAGGGACACAGACAGGAACACTGAAGCTTTCTTT. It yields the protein CASRDTDRNTEAFF.

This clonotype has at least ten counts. The CDR3 nucleotides read TGCAGTGCCGTCCTGGACAGCCGCTATGGCTACACCTTC. This codes for CSAVLDSRYGYTF. This chain connects TRBV20-1 to TRBJ1-2; perhaps TRBD1 as D (6 bases). Germline assignment: CDR1 DFQATT and CDR2 SNEGSKA (reference sequence). This CDR3 has 13 residues. Trimming cost V 6 bases and J 4 bases, with 15 bases left between them.

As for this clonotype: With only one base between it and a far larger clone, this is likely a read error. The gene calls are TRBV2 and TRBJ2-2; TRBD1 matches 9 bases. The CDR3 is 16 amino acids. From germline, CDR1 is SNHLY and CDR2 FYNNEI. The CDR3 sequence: CVTSDSGTGYTGELFF. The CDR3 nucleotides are TGTGTCACCAGTGACTCCGGGACAGGGTACACCGGGGAGCTGTTTTTT. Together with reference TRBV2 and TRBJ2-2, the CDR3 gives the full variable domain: EPEVTQTPSHQVTQMGQEVILRCVPISNHLYFYWYRQILGQKVEFLVSFYNNEISEKSEIFDDQFSVERPDGSNFTLKIRSTKLEDSAMYFCVTSDSGTGYTGELFFGEGSRLTVL.

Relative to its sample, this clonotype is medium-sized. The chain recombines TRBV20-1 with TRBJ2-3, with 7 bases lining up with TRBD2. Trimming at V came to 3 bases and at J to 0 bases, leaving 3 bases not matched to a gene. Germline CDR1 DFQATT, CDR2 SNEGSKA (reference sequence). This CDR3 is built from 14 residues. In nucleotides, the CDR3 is TGCAGTGCTAGTTCTAGCGGTAGCACAGATACGCAGTATTTT. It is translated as CSASSSGSTDTQYF.

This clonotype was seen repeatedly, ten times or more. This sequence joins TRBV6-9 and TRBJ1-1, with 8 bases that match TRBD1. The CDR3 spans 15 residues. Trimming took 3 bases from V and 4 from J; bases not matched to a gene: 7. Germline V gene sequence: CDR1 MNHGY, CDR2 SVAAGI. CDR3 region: CASSYSRQGITEAFF. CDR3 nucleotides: TGTGCCAGCAGTTACTCACGACAGGGGATCACTGAAGCTTTCTTT.

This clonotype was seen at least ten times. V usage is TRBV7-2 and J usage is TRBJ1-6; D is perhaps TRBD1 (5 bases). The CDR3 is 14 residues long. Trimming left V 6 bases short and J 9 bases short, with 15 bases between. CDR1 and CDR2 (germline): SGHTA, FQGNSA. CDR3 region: CASRKDSVSSPLHF. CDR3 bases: TGTGCCAGCAGAAAAGACAGTGTTAGTTCACCCCTCCACTTT.

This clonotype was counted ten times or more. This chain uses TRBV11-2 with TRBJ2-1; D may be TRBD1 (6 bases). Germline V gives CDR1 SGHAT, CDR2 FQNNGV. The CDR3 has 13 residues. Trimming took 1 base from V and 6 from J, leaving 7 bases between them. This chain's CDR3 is CASSLVGGNEQFF. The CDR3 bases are TGTGCCAGCAGCTTAGTAGGGGGCAATGAGCAGTTCTTC.

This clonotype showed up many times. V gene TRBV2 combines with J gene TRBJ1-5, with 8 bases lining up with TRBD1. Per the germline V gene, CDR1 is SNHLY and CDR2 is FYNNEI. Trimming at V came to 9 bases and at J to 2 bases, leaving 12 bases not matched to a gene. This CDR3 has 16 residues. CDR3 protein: CASRPGGGLGNQPQHF. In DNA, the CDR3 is TGTGCCAGTCGTCCAGGGGGCGGTTTAGGCAATCAGCCCCAGCATTTT.

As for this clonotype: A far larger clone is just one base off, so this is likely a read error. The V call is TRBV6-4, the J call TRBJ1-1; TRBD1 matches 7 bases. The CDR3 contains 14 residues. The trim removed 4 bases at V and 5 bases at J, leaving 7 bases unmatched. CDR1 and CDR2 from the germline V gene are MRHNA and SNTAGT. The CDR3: CASSATGVETEAFF. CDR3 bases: TGTGCCAGCAGTGCCACAGGGGTGGAAACTGAAGCTTTCTTT.

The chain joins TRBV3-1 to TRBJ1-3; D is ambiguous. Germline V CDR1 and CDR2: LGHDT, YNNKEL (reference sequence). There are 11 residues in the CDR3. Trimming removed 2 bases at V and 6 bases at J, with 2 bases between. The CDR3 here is CASSQKNTIYF. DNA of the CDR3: TGTGCCAGCAGCCAAAAAAACACCATATATTTT.

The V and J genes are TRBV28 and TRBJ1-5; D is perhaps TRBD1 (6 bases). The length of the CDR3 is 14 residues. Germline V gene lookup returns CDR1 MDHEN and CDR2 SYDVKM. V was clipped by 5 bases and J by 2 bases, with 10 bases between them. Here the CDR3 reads CASSRQARNQPQHF. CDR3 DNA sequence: TGTGCCAGCAGTCGACAGGCTCGCAATCAGCCCCAGCATTTT.

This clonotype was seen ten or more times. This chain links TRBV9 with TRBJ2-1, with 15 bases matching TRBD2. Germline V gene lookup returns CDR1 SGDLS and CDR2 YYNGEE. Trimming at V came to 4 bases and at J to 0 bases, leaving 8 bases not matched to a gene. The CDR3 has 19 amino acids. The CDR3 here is CASSPVPGLAGGSYNEQFF. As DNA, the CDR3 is TGTGCCAGCAGCCCTGTCCCGGGACTAGCGGGGGGCTCCTACAATGAGCAGTTCTTC.

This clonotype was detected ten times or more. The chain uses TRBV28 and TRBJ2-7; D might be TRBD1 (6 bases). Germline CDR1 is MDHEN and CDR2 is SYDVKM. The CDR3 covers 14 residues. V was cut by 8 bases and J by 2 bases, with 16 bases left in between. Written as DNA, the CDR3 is TGTGCCAGCCTACCCCGGGCAGGGGCCTACGAGCAGTACTTC. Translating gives CASLPRAGAYEQYF.

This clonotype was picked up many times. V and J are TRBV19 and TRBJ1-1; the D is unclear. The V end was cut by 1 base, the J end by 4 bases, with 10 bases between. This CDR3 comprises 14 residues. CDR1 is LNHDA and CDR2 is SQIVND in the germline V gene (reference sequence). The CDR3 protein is CASSIGRSGTEAFF. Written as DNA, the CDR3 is TGTGCCAGTAGTATAGGCAGGTCTGGCACTGAAGCTTTCTTT. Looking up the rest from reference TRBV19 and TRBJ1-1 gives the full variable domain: DGGITQSPKYLFRKEGQNVTLSCEQNLNHDAMYWYRQDPGQGLRLIYYSQIVNDFQKGDIAEGYSVSREKKESFPLTVTSAQKNPTAFYLCASSIGRSGTEAFFGQGTRLTVV.

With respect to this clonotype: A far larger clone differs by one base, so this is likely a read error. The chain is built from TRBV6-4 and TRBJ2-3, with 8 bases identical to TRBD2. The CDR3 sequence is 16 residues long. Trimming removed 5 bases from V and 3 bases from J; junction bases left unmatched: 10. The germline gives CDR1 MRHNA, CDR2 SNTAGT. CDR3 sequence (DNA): TGTGCCAGCAGTCAGAGTAGCGGGGCGGTGACAGATACGCAGTATTTT. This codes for CASSQSSGAVTDTQYF.

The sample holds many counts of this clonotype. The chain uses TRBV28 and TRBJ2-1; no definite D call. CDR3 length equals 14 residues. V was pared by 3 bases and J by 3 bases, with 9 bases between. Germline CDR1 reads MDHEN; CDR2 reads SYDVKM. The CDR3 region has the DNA TGTGCCAGCAGTTTTCTAGAAAACTACAATGAGCAGTTCTTC. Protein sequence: CASSFLENYNEQFF.

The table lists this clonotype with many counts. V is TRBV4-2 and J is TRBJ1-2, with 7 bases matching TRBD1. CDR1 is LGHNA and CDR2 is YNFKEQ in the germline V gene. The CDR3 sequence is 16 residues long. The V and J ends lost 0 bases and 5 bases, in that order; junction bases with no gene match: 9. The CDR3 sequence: CASSQDLTGLLYGYTF. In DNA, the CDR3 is TGTGCCAGCAGCCAAGATTTGACAGGGCTTCTGTATGGCTACACCTTC.

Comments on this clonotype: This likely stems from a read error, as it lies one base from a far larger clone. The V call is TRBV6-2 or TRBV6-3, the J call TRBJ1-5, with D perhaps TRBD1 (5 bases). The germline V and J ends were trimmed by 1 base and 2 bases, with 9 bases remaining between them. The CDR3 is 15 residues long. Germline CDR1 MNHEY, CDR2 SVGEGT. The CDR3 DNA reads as TGTGCCAGCAGTTACTATGGGGCGGGCAATCAGCCCCAGCATTTT. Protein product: CASSYYGAGNQPQHF.

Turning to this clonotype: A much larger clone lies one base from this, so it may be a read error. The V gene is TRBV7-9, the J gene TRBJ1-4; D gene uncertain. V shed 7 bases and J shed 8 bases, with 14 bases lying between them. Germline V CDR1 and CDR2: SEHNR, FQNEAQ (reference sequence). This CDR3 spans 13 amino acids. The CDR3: CASISQLLEKLFF. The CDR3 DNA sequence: TGTGCCAGCATCTCTCAACTCCTCGAAAAACTGTTTTTT.

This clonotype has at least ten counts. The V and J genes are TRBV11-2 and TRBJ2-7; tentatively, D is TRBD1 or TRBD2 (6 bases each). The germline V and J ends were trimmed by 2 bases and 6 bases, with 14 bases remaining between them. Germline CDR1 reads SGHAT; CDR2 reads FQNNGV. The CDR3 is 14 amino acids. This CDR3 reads CASSLIRGRSEQYF. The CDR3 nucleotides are TGTGCCAGCAGCTTAATCCGGGGGCGCTCCGAGCAGTACTTC. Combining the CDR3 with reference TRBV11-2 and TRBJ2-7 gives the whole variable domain EAGVAQSPRYKIIEKRQSVAFWCNPISGHATLYWYQQILGQGPKLLIQFQNNGVVDDSQLPKDRFSAERLKGVDSTLKIQPAKLEDSAVYLCASSLIRGRSEQYFGPGTRLTVT.

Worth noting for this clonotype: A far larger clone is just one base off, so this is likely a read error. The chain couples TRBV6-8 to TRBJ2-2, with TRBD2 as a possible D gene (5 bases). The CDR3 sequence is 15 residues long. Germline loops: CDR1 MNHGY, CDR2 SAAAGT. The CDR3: CASSYSSLNTGEPFF. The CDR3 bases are TGTGCCAGCAGTTACTCTTCCCTCAACACCGGGGAGCCGTTTTTT.

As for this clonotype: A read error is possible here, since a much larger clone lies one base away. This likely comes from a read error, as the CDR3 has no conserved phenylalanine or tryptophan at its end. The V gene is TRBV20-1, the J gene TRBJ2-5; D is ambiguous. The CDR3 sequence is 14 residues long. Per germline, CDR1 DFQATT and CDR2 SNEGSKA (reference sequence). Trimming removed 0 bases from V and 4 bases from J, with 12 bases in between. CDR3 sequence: CSAREGGRGETQYL. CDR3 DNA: TGCAGTGCTAGAGAGGGTGGTAGAGGAGAGACCCAGTACTTA.

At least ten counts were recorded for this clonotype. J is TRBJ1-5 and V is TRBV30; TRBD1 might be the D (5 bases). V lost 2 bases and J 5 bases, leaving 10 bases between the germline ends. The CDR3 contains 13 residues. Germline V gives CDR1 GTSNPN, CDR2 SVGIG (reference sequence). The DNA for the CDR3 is TGTGCCTGGAGTACGTGGGGGGATCAGCCCCAGCATTTT. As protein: CAWSTWGDQPQHF.

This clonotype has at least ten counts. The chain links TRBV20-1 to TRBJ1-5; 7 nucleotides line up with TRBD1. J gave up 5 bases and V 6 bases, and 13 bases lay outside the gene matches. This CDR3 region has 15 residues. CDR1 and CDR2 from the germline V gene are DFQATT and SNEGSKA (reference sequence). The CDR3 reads CSARGSGGYDQPQHF. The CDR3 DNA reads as TGCAGTGCCAGGGGGTCAGGAGGGTACGATCAGCCCCAGCATTTT.

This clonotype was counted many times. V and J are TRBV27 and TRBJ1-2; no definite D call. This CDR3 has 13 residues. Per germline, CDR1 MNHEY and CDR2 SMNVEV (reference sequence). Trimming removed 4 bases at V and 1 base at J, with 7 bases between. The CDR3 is CASSSTDNYGYTF. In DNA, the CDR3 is TGTGCCAGCAGTTCAACAGATAACTATGGCTACACCTTC.

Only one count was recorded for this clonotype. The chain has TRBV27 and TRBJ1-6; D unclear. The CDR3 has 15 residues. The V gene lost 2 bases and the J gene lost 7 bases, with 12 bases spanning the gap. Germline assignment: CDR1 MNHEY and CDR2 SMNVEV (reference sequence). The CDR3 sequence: CASSLVSARNSPLHF. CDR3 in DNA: TGTGCCAGCAGTTTAGTAAGTGCGAGGAATTCACCCCTCCACTTT.

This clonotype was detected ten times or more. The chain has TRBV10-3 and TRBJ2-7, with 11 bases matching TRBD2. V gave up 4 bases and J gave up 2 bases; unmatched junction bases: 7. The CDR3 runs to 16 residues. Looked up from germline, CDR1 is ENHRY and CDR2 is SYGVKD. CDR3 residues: CAISGSGGAGPYEQYF. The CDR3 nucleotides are TGTGCCATCAGTGGTAGCGGGGGGGCGGGTCCCTACGAGCAGTACTTC.

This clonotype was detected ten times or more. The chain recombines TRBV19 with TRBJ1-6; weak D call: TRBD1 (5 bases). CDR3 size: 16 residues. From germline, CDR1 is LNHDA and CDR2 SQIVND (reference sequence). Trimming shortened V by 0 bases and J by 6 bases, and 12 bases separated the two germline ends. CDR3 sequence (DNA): TGTGCCAGTAGTATAGATCTGGCAGGGACTAATTCACCCCTCCACTTT. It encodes CASSIDLAGTNSPLHF.

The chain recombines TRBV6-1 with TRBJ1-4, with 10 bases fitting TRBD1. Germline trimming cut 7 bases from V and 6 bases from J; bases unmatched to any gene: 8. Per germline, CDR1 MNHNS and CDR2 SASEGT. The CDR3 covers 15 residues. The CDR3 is CASTTRQGADEKLFF. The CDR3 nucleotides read TGTGCCAGCACAACTAGACAGGGGGCTGATGAAAAACTGTTTTTT.

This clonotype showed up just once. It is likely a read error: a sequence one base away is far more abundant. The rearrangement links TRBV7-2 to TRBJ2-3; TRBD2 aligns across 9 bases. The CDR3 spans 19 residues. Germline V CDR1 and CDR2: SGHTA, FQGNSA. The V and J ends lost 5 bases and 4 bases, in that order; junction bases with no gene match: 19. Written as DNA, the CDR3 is TGTGCCAGCAGCCCAATAGGGGGCAGCGGGAGGACCGGTGCAGATACGCAGTATTTT. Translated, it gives CASSPIGGSGRTGADTQYF.

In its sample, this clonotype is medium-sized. The CDR3 DNA reads TGCAGTGCTAGTCCGACTAGCGGGCCGCCGGATACGCAGTATTTT. It encodes CSASPTSGPPDTQYF. This chain connects TRBV20-1 to TRBJ2-3, with 10 bases aligning to TRBD2. V was pared by 3 bases and J by 6 bases, with 9 bases of the junction left unmatched. CDR1 DFQATT and CDR2 SNEGSKA come from the germline V gene (reference sequence). The CDR3 contains 15 residues.

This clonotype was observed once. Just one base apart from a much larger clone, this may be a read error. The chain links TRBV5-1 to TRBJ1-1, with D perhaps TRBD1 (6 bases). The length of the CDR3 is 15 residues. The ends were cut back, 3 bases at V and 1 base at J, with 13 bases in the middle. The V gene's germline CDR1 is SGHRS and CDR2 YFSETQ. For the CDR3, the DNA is TGCGCCAGCAGCTCCACAGGGAAGGCGAACACTGAAGCTTTCTTT. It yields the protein CASSSTGKANTEAFF.